This entry is about one T cell receptor beta chain. No antigen is known for it. This may arise from a read error, as a much more abundant clone is one base away. The CDR3 extends over 15 amino acids. V was clipped by 1 base and J by 1 base, with 14 bases between them. Germline assignment: CDR1 SQVTM and CDR2 ANQGSEA. These data belong to a study of blood T cells in healthy people across ages. The study, taken as a whole, reports: Whereas aged donors had fewer naive CD4+ cells, long-lived donors had more of them and higher diversity. Roughly linearly, TCR beta diversity per million T cells fell as age increased.

Sample-barcoded 5' priming and a J-beta primer mix drove a second PCR of 7 to 11 cycles. TCRdb ran MiXCR on the 5' RACE reads and lists one entry per CDR3 protein. The sample has 1.5 million to 2 million distinct CDR3 sequences; about 50% are singletons. No fewer than 5 micrograms of total RNA were isolated from every sample. The source is a woman between 40 and 55 years old in good health. J is TRBJ2-7 and V is TRBV29-1; D remains unclear. The source material was blood. CDR3 nucleotides: TGCAGCGTTGAAGCCCGCCCGGGCAGATCCTACGAGCAGTACTTC. Its translation is CSVEARPGRSYEQYF.